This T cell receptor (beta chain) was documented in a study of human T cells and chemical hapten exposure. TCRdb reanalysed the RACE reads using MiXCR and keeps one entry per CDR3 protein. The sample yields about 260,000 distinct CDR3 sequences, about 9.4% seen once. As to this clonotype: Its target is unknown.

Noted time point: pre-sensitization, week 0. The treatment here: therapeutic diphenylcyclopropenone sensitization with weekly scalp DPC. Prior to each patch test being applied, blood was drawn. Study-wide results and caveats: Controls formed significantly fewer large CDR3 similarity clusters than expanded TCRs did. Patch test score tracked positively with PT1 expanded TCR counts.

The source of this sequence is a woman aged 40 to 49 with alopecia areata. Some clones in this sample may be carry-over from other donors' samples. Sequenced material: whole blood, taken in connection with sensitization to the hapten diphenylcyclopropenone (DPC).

The CDR3 nucleotides read TGTGCCAGCACCATAGGACTAGCGGGGAATGAGCAGTTCTTC. It encodes CASTIGLAGNEQFF. This chain uses TRBV2 with TRBJ2-1; 12 bases are a match to TRBD2. Losses at the gene ends were 7 bases for V and 7 bases for J; bases not matched to a gene: 5. CDR1 SNHLY and CDR2 FYNNEI come from the germline V gene. The CDR3 loop spans 14 amino acids.